This TCR beta chain derives from a study of blood T cell repertoires in COVID-19. Overall study context: Sites in the United States, Italy and Spain provided acute and convalescent COVID-19 samples. In each case, the material was cDNA or gDNA derived from T cells, B-cell-depleted T cells, or PBMCs.

In the authors' methods: Amplifying reference gene primers gave estimates of nucleated cell counts. TCRdb keeps only in-frame clones here, not all; method: immunoSEQ multiplex PCR. The DNA was the basis for D and trimming; V, J and clone size are from that table. This sample has about 130,000 clones, with more than 60% found just once. Germline CDR1 reads MNHEY; CDR2 reads SVGAGI. The CDR3 runs 15 residues. V dropped 7 bases and J dropped 0 bases, with 14 bases sitting between them. This clone was seen once. The specimen was peripheral blood. This clonotype was obtained from a woman between 70 and 85 years old with acute or convalescent COVID-19. This chain connects TRBV6-5 to TRBJ2-3, with a tentative D call TRBD2 (5 bases). The CDR3 loop is CASTPSRVSTDTQYF. The CDR3 DNA reads as TGTGCCAGCACCCCCTCGAGGGTTAGCACAGATACGCAGTATTTT.